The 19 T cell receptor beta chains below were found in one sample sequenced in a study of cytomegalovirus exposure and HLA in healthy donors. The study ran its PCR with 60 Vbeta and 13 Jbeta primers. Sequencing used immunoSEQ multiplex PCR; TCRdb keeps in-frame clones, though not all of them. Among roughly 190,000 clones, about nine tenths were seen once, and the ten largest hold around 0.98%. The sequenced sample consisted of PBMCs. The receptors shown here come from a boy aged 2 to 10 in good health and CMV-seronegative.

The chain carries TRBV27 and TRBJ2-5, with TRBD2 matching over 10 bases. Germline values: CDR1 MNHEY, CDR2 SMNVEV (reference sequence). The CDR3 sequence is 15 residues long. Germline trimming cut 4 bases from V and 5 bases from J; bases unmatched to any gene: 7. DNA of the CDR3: TGTGCCAGCAGTTCGCCGACTAGCGGGTGGGAGACCCAGTACTTC. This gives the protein CASSSPTSGWETQYF.

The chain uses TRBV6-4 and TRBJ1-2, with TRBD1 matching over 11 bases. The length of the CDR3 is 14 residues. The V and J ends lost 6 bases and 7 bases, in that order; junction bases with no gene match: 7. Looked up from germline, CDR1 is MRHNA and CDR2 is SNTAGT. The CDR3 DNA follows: TGTGCCAGCAGGAATCCCGGGACAGGGGGTGGCTACACCTTC. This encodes CASRNPGTGGGYTF.

CDR3 region: CAWSSIQGGNSPLHF. CDR3 nucleotides: TGTGCCTGGAGTTCCATACAGGGTGGCAATTCACCCCTCCACTTT. The chain couples TRBV30 to TRBJ1-6; TRBD1 is a possible D gene (6 bases). The germline gives CDR1 GTSNPN, CDR2 SVGIG (reference sequence). The V end was cut by 2 bases, the J end by 7 bases, with 15 bases between. The CDR3 length is 15 residues.

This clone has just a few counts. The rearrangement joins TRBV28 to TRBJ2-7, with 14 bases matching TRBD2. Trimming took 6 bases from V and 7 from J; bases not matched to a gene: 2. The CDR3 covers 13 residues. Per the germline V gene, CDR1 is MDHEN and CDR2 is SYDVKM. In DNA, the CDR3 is TGTGCCAGCAGGACTAGCGGGAGGGGAGAGCAGTACTTC. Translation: CASRTSGRGEQYF.

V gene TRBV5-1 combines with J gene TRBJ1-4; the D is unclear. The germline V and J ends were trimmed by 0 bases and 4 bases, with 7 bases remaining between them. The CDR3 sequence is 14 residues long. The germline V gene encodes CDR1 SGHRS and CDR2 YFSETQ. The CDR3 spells CASSLGSLNEKLFF. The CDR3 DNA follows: TGCGCCAGCAGCTTGGGAAGCCTTAATGAAAAACTGTTTTTT. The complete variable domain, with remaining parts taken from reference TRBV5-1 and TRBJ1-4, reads KAGVTQTPRYLIKTRGQQVTLSCSPISGHRSVSWYQQTPGQGLQFLFEYFSETQRNKGNFPGRFSGRQFSNSRSEMNVSTLELGDSALYLCASSLGSLNEKLFFGSGTQLSVL.

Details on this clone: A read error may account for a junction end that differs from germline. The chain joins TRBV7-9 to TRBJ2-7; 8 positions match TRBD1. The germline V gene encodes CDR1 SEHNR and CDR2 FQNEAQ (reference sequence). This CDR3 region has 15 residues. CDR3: CASSPGQGKAYERYF. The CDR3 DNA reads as TGTGCCAGCAGCCCCGGACAGGGAAAGGCCTACGAGCGGTACTTC.

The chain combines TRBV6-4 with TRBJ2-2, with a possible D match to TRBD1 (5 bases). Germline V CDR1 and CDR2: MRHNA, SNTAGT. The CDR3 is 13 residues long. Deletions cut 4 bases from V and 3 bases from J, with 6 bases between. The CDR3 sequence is CASSGGDTGELFF. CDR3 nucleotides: TGTGCCAGCAGTGGGGGCGACACCGGGGAGCTGTTTTTT.

CDR3 DNA: TGTGCCAGCAGTTTAGGCGGTTACAATCAGCCCCAGCATTTT. Encoded protein: CASSLGGYNQPQHF. The chain couples TRBV27 to TRBJ1-5; D gene uncertain. The CDR3 has 14 residues. The V and J ends lost 2 bases and 3 bases respectively, with 8 bases between them. Germline V gene lookup returns CDR1 MNHEY and CDR2 SMNVEV (reference sequence).

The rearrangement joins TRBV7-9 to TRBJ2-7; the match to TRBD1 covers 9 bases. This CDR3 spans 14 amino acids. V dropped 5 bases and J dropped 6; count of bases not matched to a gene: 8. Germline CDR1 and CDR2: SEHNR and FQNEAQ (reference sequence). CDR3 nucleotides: TGTGCCAGCAGCGCACCGGGACAGGGAGGCGAGCAGTACTTC. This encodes CASSAPGQGGEQYF. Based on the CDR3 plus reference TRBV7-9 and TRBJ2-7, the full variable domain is DTGVSQNPRHKITKRGQNVTFRCDPISEHNRLYWYRQTLGQGPEFLTYFQNEAQLEKSRLLSDRFSAERPKGSFSTLEIQRTEQGDSAMYLCASSAPGQGGEQYFGPGTRLTVT.

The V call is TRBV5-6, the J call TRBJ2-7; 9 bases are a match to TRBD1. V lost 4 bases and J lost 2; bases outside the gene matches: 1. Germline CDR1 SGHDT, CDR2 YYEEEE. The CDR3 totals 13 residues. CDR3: CASSRDRAYEQYF. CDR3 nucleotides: TGTGCCAGCAGCCGGGACAGGGCCTACGAGCAGTACTTC.

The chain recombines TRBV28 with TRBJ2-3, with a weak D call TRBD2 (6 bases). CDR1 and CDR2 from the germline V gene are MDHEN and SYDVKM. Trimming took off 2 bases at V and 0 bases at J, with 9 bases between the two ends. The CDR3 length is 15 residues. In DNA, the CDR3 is TGTGCCAGCAGTTTAGCTAGCGAGAGCACAGATACGCAGTATTTT. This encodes CASSLASESTDTQYF.

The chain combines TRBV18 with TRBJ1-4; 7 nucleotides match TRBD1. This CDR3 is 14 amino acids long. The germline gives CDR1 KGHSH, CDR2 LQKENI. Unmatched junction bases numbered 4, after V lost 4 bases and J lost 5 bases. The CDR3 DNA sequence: TGTGCCAGCTCACAATCGACAGGGAATGAAAAACTGTTTTTT. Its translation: CASSQSTGNEKLFF.

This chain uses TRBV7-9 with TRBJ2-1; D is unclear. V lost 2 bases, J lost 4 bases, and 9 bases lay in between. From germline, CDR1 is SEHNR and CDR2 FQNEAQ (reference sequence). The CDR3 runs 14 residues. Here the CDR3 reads CASSLLGEYNEQFF. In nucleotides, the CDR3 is TGTGCCAGCAGCTTATTGGGCGAATACAATGAGCAGTTCTTC.

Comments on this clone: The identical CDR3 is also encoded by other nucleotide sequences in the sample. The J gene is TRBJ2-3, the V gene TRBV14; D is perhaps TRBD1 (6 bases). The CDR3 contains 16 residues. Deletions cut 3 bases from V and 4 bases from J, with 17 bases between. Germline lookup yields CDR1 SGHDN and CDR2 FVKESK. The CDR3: CASSQDGRGWADTQYF. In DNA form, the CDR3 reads TGTGCCAGCAGCCAGGACGGCAGGGGATGGGCAGATACGCAGTATTTT.

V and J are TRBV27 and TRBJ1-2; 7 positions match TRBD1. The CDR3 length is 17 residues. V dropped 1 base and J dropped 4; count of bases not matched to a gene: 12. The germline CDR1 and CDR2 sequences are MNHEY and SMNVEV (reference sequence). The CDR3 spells CASSLLAPGAGGYGYTF. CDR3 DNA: TGTGCCAGCAGTTTATTGGCCCCTGGGGCAGGGGGCTATGGCTACACCTTC.

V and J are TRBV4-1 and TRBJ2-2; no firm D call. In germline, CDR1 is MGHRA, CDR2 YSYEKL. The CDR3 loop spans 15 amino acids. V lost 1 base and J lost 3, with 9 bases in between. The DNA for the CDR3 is TGCGCCAGCAGCCAAGCCCCAGGCCACACCGGGGAGCTGTTTTTT. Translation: CASSQAPGHTGELFF.

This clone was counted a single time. Written as DNA, the CDR3 is TGTGCCAGCAGGCGGGGGGTGGAGTGGGGTAGGACTGAAGCTTTCTTT. This sequence encodes CASRRGVEWGRTEAFF. V gene TRBV5-4 combines with J gene TRBJ1-1, with a weak D call TRBD1 (5 bases). The CDR3 is made up of 16 amino acids. CDR1 SGHNT and CDR2 YYREEE come from the germline V gene (reference sequence). The V end was cut by 5 bases, the J end by 5 bases, with 22 bases between. The variable domain in full, with the rest retrieved from reference TRBV5-4 and TRBJ1-1, is ETGVTQSPTHLIKTRGQQVTLRCSSQSGHNTVSWYQQALGQGPQFIFQYYREEENGRGNFPPRFSGLQFPNYSSELNVNALELDDSALYLCASRRGVEWGRTEAFFGQGTRLTVV.

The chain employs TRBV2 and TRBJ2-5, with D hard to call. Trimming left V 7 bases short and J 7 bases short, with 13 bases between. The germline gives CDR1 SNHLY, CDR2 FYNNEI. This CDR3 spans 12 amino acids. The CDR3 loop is CASNPNVATQYF. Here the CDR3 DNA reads TGTGCCAGCAATCCAAATGTGGCGACCCAGTACTTC.

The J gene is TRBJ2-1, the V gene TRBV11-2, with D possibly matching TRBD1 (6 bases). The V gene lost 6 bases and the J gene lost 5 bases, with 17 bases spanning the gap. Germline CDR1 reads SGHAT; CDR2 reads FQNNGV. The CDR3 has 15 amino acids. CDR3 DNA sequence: TGTGCCAGCAGTCCTACGGGACATACCGACAATGAGCAGTTCTTC. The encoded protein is CASSPTGHTDNEQFF.